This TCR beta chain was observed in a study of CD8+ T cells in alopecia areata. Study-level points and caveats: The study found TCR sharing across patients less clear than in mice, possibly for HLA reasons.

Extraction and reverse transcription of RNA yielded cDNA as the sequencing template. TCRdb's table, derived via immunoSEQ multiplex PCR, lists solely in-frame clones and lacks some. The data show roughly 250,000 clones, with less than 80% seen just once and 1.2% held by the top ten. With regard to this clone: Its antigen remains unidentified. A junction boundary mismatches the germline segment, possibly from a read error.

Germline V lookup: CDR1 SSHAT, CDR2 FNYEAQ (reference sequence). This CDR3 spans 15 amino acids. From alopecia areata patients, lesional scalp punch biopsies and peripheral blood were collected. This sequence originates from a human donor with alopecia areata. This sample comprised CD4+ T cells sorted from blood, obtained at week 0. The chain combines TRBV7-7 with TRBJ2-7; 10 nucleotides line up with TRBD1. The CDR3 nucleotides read TGTGCTAGCAGCTCCCCGGGACAGGGGTCCTACGAGCAGTACTTC. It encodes CASSSPGQGSYEQYF.